This T cell receptor beta chain emerged from a study of Graves' ophthalmopathy and Graves' hyperthyroidism. The TCR beta CDR3 regions underwent amplification from RNA transcripts. First-round RT-PCR used HTBI primers; second-round multiplex PCR followed. A single record per CDR3 protein comes from TCRdb applying MiXCR to the multiplex PCR reads. Here the sample spans approximately 640,000 distinct CDR3 sequences, under 50% being singletons. This TCR was recovered from an adult man with Graves' ophthalmopathy. The sequencing input was peripheral blood.

The CDR3 sequence is CASSLELNTGELFF. In DNA, the CDR3 is TGCGCCAGCAGCTTGGAACTCAACACCGGGGAGCTGTTTTTT. The genes are TRBV5-1 and TRBJ2-2; D not certain. CDR3 length: 14 amino acids. V lost 0 bases to trimming and J lost 2 bases, with 5 bases between them. Germline V gives CDR1 SGHRS, CDR2 YFSETQ.